A selection of T cell receptor beta chains follows, all from one sample in a study of blood T cells in healthy people across ages. TCRdb reprocessed the 5' RACE reads with MiXCR, giving one entry per CDR3 protein. This sample has approximately 2,000,000 distinct CDR3 sequences, with roughly two fifths found just once. The sequencing sample was made of blood. The receptors shown here come from a human donor in good health. Both conserved end residues are part of each CDR3. Fields, in order: clone size, CDR3 length, D gene, V gene, J gene, CDR3 protein, CDR3 DNA. A D gene is named only where the DNA matches it firmly. Clone size is not always given. Where it is, it says once, few, many or a class for expanded clones.

>few|12|-|TRBV6-5|TRBJ2-5
CASRSPGGTQYF
TGTGCCAGCAGATCCCCTGGGGGGACCCAGTACTTC
>-|12|-|TRBV29-1|TRBJ2-2
CSVGFGTGELFF
TGCAGCGTAGGTTTCGGCACCGGGGAGCTGTTTTTT
>-|14|TRBD2|TRBV27|TRBJ2-1
CASRRTSGYNEQFF
TGTGCCAGCAGAAGGACTAGCGGGTACAATGAGCAGTTCTTC
>-|13|-|TRBV29-1|TRBJ2-7
CSVSQGTLREQYF
TGCAGCGTTTCACAGGGCACCCTCAGAGAGCAGTACTTC
>few|15|TRBD1|TRBV27|TRBJ1-5
CASSLLQGLGQPQHF
TGTGCCAGCAGTCTCCTACAGGGGTTAGGACAGCCCCAGCATTTT
>-|12|-|TRBV28|TRBJ2-3
CASSFTVDTQYF
TGTGCCAGCAGTTTTACGGTAGATACGCAGTATTTT
>few|19|-|TRBV11-2|TRBJ2-4
CASSLGTLLGVGAKNIQYF
TGTGCCAGCAGCTTAGGTACCCTGTTAGGTGTTGGAGCCAAAAACATTCAGTACTTC
>few|14|-|TRBV12-3/TRBV12-4|TRBJ1-1
CASTLGGANTEAFF
TGTGCCAGCACCCTCGGAGGGGCGAACACTGAAGCTTTCTTT
>few|15|TRBD1|TRBV7-2|TRBJ2-7
CASSLVPGQDYEQYF
TGTGCCAGCAGCTTAGTTCCGGGACAGGACTACGAGCAGTACTTC
>-|12|-|TRBV9|TRBJ2-3
CASSVTQDTQYF
TGTGCCAGCAGCGTGACCCAAGATACGCAGTATTTT
>many|13|TRBD1|TRBV29-1|TRBJ1-2
CSVLVQGARGYTF
TGCAGCGTCCTAGTTCAGGGGGCAAGAGGCTACACCTTC
>few|17|TRBD1|TRBV11-3|TRBJ2-1
CASSLATGGNLYNEQFF
TGTGCCAGCAGCTTGGCTACAGGGGGCAATTTATACAATGAGCAGTTCTTC
>few|15|-|TRBV12-3/TRBV12-4|TRBJ2-5
CASSLDGRVSDEQYF
TGTGCCAGCAGTTTAGACGGCAGGGTTTCCGATGAGCAGTACTTC
>-|15|-|TRBV2|TRBJ2-7
CASSEAPRGGIKQYF
TGTGCCAGCAGTGAAGCGCCTAGAGGGGGAATAAAGCAGTACTTC
>-|16|-|TRBV7-7|TRBJ1-2
CASIPQGRVSIYGYTF
TGTGCTAGCATTCCCCAGGGAAGGGTCTCAATCTATGGCTACACCTTC
>once|15|-|TRBV12-3/TRBV12-4|TRBJ2-7
CASSPPGRRLYEQYF
TGTGCCAGCAGTCCACCGGGACGGAGGTTATACGAGCAGTACTTC
>-|13|-|TRBV29-1|TRBJ1-4
CSVFTDSGEKLFF
TGCAGCGTTTTTACGGACAGCGGTGAAAAACTGTTTTTT
>-|14|TRBD1|TRBV7-9|TRBJ2-2
CASRTGTGDGELFF
TGTGCCAGCCGAACCGGGACAGGGGACGGCGAGCTGTTTTTT
>few|14|-|TRBV6-6|TRBJ2-4
CASSYSGAIGEQYF
TGTGCCAGCAGTTACTCTGGGGCAATAGGGGAGCAGTACTTC
>-|15|-|TRBV11-2|TRBJ1-4
CASSPITGEREKLFF
TGTGCCAGCAGCCCGATTACTGGGGAGAGGGAAAAACTGTTTTTT
>few|15|-|TRBV7-2|TRBJ2-3
CASSLGRGFTDTQYF
TGTGCCAGCAGCTTAGGGCGAGGATTCACAGATACGCAGTATTTT
>-|12|-|TRBV20-1|TRBJ2-7
CSAWTPPYEQYF
TGCAGTGCTTGGACACCACCCTACGAGCAGTACTTC
>-|14|TRBD1|TRBV20-1|TRBJ2-3
CSARPGQGYDAQYF
TGCAGTGCTAGACCGGGACAGGGCTACGATGCGCAGTATTTT
>few|17|TRBD1|TRBV4-1|TRBJ1-2
CASSQVDRQGLYYGYTF
TGCGCCAGCAGCCAGGTTGATAGACAGGGCCTATACTATGGCTACACCTTC
>few|15|TRBD1|TRBV4-2|TRBJ2-1
CASSVQGDLYNEQFF
TGTGCCAGCAGCGTACAGGGGGATTTATACAATGAGCAGTTCTTC
>few|12|-|TRBV7-9|TRBJ2-5
CASSLTDGTQYF
TGTGCCAGCAGCCTCACTGATGGGACCCAGTACTTC
>-|13|TRBD1|TRBV10-3|TRBJ1-2
CAISRDRGNGYTF
TGTGCCATCAGCCGAGACAGGGGGAATGGCTACACCTTC
>-|15|TRBD2|TRBV15|TRBJ2-5
CATSRTSGGAETQYF
TGTGCCACCAGCAGGACTAGCGGGGGAGCGGAGACCCAGTACTTC
>few|16|TRBD1|TRBV15|TRBJ1-5
CATSRAGTDYNQPQHF
TGTGCCACCAGCAGAGCCGGGACAGATTACAATCAGCCCCAGCATTTT